These T cell receptor beta chains were read from a single sample in a study of cytomegalovirus exposure and HLA in healthy donors. Profiled with immunoSEQ multiplex PCR; TCRdb holds only in-frame clones, not every one. The repertoire consists of about 55,000 clones, with about 84% occurring once and the leading ten covering roughly 1.6%. Sequencing was done on a sample of PBMCs. All receptors derive from a man aged 25-45 years in good health and CMV-seronegative. CDR3s include the opening cysteine and the closing phenylalanine or tryptophan. The D gene is left open where the match is weak. A clone size is listed for some rows: how often the clone was seen (once, few, many), or a class if it is expanded.

J gene: TRBJ2-2
V gene: TRBV19
D gene: -
clone size: -
CDR3 DNA: TGTGCCAGTAGTAAAGCGGGTCGGACCGGGGAGCTGTTTTTT
CDR3 protein: CASSKAGRTGELFF

J gene: TRBJ2-3
V gene: TRBV7-8
D gene: TRBD2
clone size: -
CDR3 DNA: TGTGCCAGCAGCCGTCGGACTAGCGGTTACACAGATACGCAGTATTTT
CDR3 protein: CASSRRTSGYTDTQYF

J gene: TRBJ2-7
V gene: TRBV10-2
D gene: TRBD1
clone size: -
CDR3 DNA: TGCGCCAGCAAATCCGGGACAGCCGCCTACGAGCAGTACTTC
CDR3 protein: CASKSGTAAYEQYF

J gene: TRBJ1-1
V gene: TRBV5-1
D gene: -
clone size: -
CDR3 DNA: TGCGCCAGCAGCTCGACCCCGGGGGGCGCGGGTGAAGCTTTCTTT
CDR3 protein: CASSSTPGGAGEAFF

J gene: TRBJ1-1
V gene: TRBV5-6
D gene: TRBD1
clone size: -
CDR3 DNA: TGTGCCAGCAGCTGGGGACAGGGAGTCACTGAAGCTTTCTTT
CDR3 protein: CASSWGQGVTEAFF

J gene: TRBJ1-5
V gene: TRBV10-2
D gene: -
clone size: -
CDR3 DNA: TGCGCCAGCAGTGTTACCGGGAGGGGCAATCAGCCCCAGCATTTT
CDR3 protein: CASSVTGRGNQPQHF

J gene: TRBJ2-3
V gene: TRBV27
D gene: -
clone size: -
CDR3 DNA: TGTGCCAGCAGTACCCGGACGAGGGTTGGAGATACGCAGTATTTT
CDR3 protein: CASSTRTRVGDTQYF

J gene: TRBJ2-1
V gene: TRBV30
D gene: -
clone size: -
CDR3 DNA: TGTGCCTGGAGCGAGATCCGGGACAACTACAATGAGCAGTTCTTC
CDR3 protein: CAWSEIRDNYNEQFF

J gene: TRBJ1-1
V gene: TRBV18
D gene: -
clone size: -
CDR3 DNA: TGTGCCAGCTCACCGAGCCAGGGAACTGAAGCTTTCTTT
CDR3 protein: CASSPSQGTEAFF

J gene: TRBJ2-5
V gene: TRBV10-3
D gene: -
clone size: -
CDR3 DNA: TGTGCCATCAGTGAGAACCGGGACTCAAAGGGGACCCAGTACTTC
CDR3 protein: CAISENRDSKGTQYF

J gene: TRBJ1-2
V gene: TRBV4-2
D gene: -
clone size: -
CDR3 DNA: TGTGCCAGCAGCCAAGATGTTGGCAGGGTCTTCGGGGGCTACACCTTC
CDR3 protein: CASSQDVGRVFGGYTF

J gene: TRBJ2-7
V gene: TRBV9
D gene: TRBD2
clone size: -
CDR3 DNA: TGTGCCAGCAGCGTAGGACTAGCGGGATCAGCCTACGAGCAGTACTTC
CDR3 protein: CASSVGLAGSAYEQYF

J gene: TRBJ1-3
V gene: TRBV6-4
D gene: -
clone size: few
CDR3 DNA: TGTGCCAGCAGCACAGGGCCTGGAAACACCATATATTTT
CDR3 protein: CASSTGPGNTIYF

J gene: TRBJ1-5
V gene: TRBV2
D gene: -
clone size: -
CDR3 DNA: TGTGCCAGCAGCGACCGGGGGGCAGGGCCCCAGCATTTT
CDR3 protein: CASSDRGAGPQHF

J gene: TRBJ2-4
V gene: TRBV7-2
D gene: TRBD2
clone size: -
CDR3 DNA: TGTGCCAGCAGCTTAGTACTAGCGGGGGGGATGGACATTCAGTACTTC
CDR3 protein: CASSLVLAGGMDIQYF

J gene: TRBJ2-2
V gene: TRBV7-2
D gene: -
clone size: once
CDR3 DNA: TGTGCCAGCAGCTTAGGGGTTTTAGCAAGACGGAACACCGGGGAGCTGTTTTTT
CDR3 protein: CASSLGVLARRNTGELFF

J gene: TRBJ1-3
V gene: TRBV29-1
D gene: TRBD1
clone size: -
CDR3 DNA: TGCAGCGTGTGGACAGGGGGCCACTCTGGAAACACCATATATTTT
CDR3 protein: CSVWTGGHSGNTIYF

J gene: TRBJ2-7
V gene: TRBV6-6
D gene: TRBD2
clone size: -
CDR3 DNA: TGTGCCAGCAGTTATTCTAGCGGGAGCTACGAGCAGTACTTC
CDR3 protein: CASSYSSGSYEQYF

J gene: TRBJ2-3
V gene: TRBV4-3
D gene: TRBD2
clone size: few
CDR3 DNA: TGCGCCAGCAGCCAAAATAGCGGGGGGTTTGGCACAGATACGCAGTATTTT
CDR3 protein: CASSQNSGGFGTDTQYF

J gene: TRBJ2-1
V gene: TRBV27
D gene: -
clone size: -
CDR3 DNA: TGTGCCAGCAGTTTAAGCCGGGGCGGGGTTTACAATGAGCAGTTCTTC
CDR3 protein: CASSLSRGGVYNEQFF

J gene: TRBJ2-1
V gene: TRBV11-3
D gene: TRBD2
clone size: -
CDR3 DNA: TGTGCCAGCAGCTTACAGGCGGGAGGGTTCAATGAGCAGTTCTTC
CDR3 protein: CASSLQAGGFNEQFF

J gene: TRBJ1-3
V gene: TRBV6-6
D gene: TRBD1
clone size: -
CDR3 DNA: TGTGCCAGCAGCCGCGGACAGGGTACTGGAAACACCATATATTTT
CDR3 protein: CASSRGQGTGNTIYF

J gene: TRBJ2-3
V gene: TRBV25-1
D gene: TRBD1
clone size: -
CDR3 DNA: TGTGCCAGCAGTATACAGGGGAGCACAGATACGCAGTATTTT
CDR3 protein: CASSIQGSTDTQYF